This TCR beta chain derives from a study of beta chain features in type 1 diabetes. Isolated RNA was reverse transcribed in full, so expressed TCRB transcripts were sequenced. Sequencing used immunoSEQ multiplex PCR; TCRdb keeps in-frame clones, though not all of them. The sample lists about 300,000 clones; roughly 13% were seen once. This clone was seen a few times. Its antigen remains unidentified. Study-wide results and caveats: More deletions and fewer insertions at VDJ junctions were seen in type 1 diabetes patients. Moderately but significantly shorter TCRB CDR3s were found in Type 1 diabetes patients in all four CD4+ subsets.

Every donor provided one heparinised blood draw, which averaged roughly 120 mL. A sort by CD45RO/CCR7/CD25/CD127/CD95/CD27 yielded CD4+ naive, central memory, regulatory and stem cell-like memory cells. V lost 0 bases and J lost 5; bases outside the gene matches: 3. Germline-derived CDR1 and CDR2 are LGHNA and YNFKEQ. This CDR3 spans 15 amino acids. The rearrangement links TRBV4-2 to TRBJ2-1, with 8 positions matching TRBD1. This receptor was obtained from a woman younger than 35 with type 1 diabetes. The sequenced sample consisted of naive CD4+ T cells from blood. This CDR3 is CASSQDDRGHNEQFF. As DNA, the CDR3 is TGTGCCAGCAGCCAAGATGACAGGGGCCACAATGAGCAGTTCTTC.